The source of this T cell receptor beta chain is a study of T-cell reconstitution after alpha-beta-depleted transplantation in children. Unique molecular identifiers featured in how the TCRbeta library was prepared. TCRdb reprocessed the PCR reads with MiXCR, giving one entry per CDR3 protein. The sample shows some 260,000 distinct CDR3 sequences, 20% to 30% of them seen only once. V was trimmed by 0 bases and J by 5 bases, leaving 20 bases between them. The CDR3 contains 17 residues. Germline V lookup: CDR1 SGHDT, CDR2 YYEEEE. The receptor's source is a female patient aged 2-9 years who had a stem cell transplant for congenital amegakaryocytic thrombocytopenia, so the T cells may come from the graft donor. This chain links TRBV5-6 with TRBJ2-5; weak D call: TRBD2 (6 bases). This specimen was PBMCs, mostly from graft donor cells, taken 360 days after TCRalphabeta/CD19-depleted stem cell transplant. CDR3 coding DNA: TGTGCCAGCAGCTTGGTGGTCTGGCGGGATGATGGGGAGACCCAGTACTTC. It yields the protein CASSLVVWRDDGETQYF.